One sample yielded the 15 T cell receptor beta chains listed below, sequenced in a study of T cells in Graves' hyperthyroidism and ophthalmopathy. Amplification targeted TCR beta CDR3 regions from RNA transcripts. Carried out on the TCR CDR3, a first-round RT-PCR used the HTBI primer set. TCRdb itself ran the multiplex PCR reads through MiXCR, one entry per CDR3 protein. This sample has about 500,000 distinct CDR3 sequences, with 46% found just once. Material: peripheral blood or thyroid tissue (not recorded which). The receptors come from an adult woman with Graves' disease, either hyperthyroidism or ophthalmopathy (not recorded which).

This clonotype has just a few counts. The chain employs TRBV6-5 and TRBJ2-2; D is ambiguous. The germline V gene encodes CDR1 MNHEY and CDR2 SVGAGI. The V end was cut by 10 bases, the J end by 0 bases, with 12 bases between. The CDR3 has 14 residues. The CDR3 DNA sequence: TGTGCCATCAGGCAGTCCCCGAACACCGGGGAGCTGTTTTTT. Protein sequence: CAIRQSPNTGELFF.

To note about this clonotype: One junction end disagrees with the germline gene, perhaps due to a read error. This chain joins TRBV18 and TRBJ2-5; D is undetermined. The germline gives CDR1 KGHSH, CDR2 LQKENI. CDR3 length: 13 residues. CDR3 in DNA: TGTGCCAGCTCAGCGAAGAAACAAGCGACCCAGTACTTC. Amino acid sequence: CASSAKKQATQYF.

This clonotype was seen repeatedly, ten times or more. The chain links TRBV7-8 to TRBJ2-7; 7 positions match TRBD2. Germline assignment: CDR1 SGHVS and CDR2 FQNEAQ. V shed 4 bases and J 4 bases; nucleotides not matched to a gene: 13. CDR3 length: 16 amino acids. The CDR3 region is CASSSGLVLGRYEQYF. In DNA form, the CDR3 reads TGTGCCAGCAGCTCCGGACTAGTCTTGGGGCGATACGAGCAGTACTTC.

This clonotype has more than one count but fewer than ten. J is TRBJ1-2 and V is TRBV28, with 7 bases matching TRBD1. Losses at the gene ends were 9 bases for V and 4 bases for J; bases not matched to a gene: 8. Germline values: CDR1 MDHEN, CDR2 SYDVKM. The CDR3 covers 13 residues. The DNA for the CDR3 is TGTGCCAGTCGACAGGGCGGCTCCTATGGCTACACCTTC. Amino acids: CASRQGGSYGYTF.

This clonotype has more than one count but fewer than ten. V gene TRBV20-1 combines with J gene TRBJ2-7, with unresolved D. CDR3 size: 12 residues. CDR1 is DFQATT and CDR2 is SNEGSKA in the germline V gene (reference sequence). Trimming removed 3 bases from V and 2 bases from J, with 8 bases in between. The CDR3 nucleotides are TGCAGTGCTAGTCCCAGGCCCTACGAGCAGTACTTC. Translating it yields CSASPRPYEQYF.

The chain couples TRBV11-2 to TRBJ2-7; possible D gene TRBD2, 6 bases. The V gene's germline CDR1 is SGHAT and CDR2 FQNNGV. Deletions cut 4 bases from V and 9 bases from J, with 28 bases between. The CDR3 has 17 amino acids. The CDR3 here is CASSSLRSGTGRGGQYF. CDR3 bases: TGTGCCAGCAGCTCCCTCCGTTCGGGGACTGGCCGAGGTGGGCAGTACTTC.

The rearrangement joins TRBV19 to TRBJ2-5; D gene unclear. V gave up 0 bases and J gave up 9 bases, with 17 bases separating them. CDR1 is LNHDA, CDR2 SQIVND, per germline (reference sequence). The CDR3 is 15 residues long. The DNA of the CDR3 is TGTGCCAGTAGTATAGAGGAACGACGGCTCCAGCCCCAGTACTTC. Its translation: CASSIEERRLQPQYF.

The chain is built from TRBV12-5 and TRBJ2-2, with 7 bases identical to TRBD2. Germline V gives CDR1 LGHNT, CDR2 FRNRAP. The CDR3 spans 15 residues. V was pared by 1 base and J by 7 bases, with 6 bases of the junction left unmatched. The CDR3 bases are TGTGCTAGTGGTTTGGATCGACTAGCCGTCGGGGAGCTGTTTTTT. Its translation is CASGLDRLAVGELFF.

In regard to this clonotype: The junction differs from germline at one of its ends, possibly a read error. The rearrangement joins TRBV7-2 to TRBJ2-7; D unresolved. The V gene's germline CDR1 is SGHTA and CDR2 FQGNSA. This CDR3 is 12 amino acids long. The CDR3 here is CATSREGYEQYF. CDR3 coding DNA: TGTGCCACCAGCAGAGAAGGTTACGAGCAGTACTTC.

As concerns this clonotype: Its ends do not fully match the called genes, so a read error is possible. This chain connects TRBV19 to TRBJ1-2, with D unclear. Germline V gene sequence: CDR1 LNHDA, CDR2 SQIVND (reference sequence). CDR3 length equals 13 residues. In DNA, the CDR3 is TGTGCCAGCAGTACTGTCTGGCCCTATGGCTACACCTTC. Its translation is CASSTVWPYGYTF.

This clonotype was seen at least ten times. The CDR3 nucleotides are TGTGCCAGTAGTAAGGGGACAGGGGCTTCCTACGAGCAGTACTTC. It is translated as CASSKGTGASYEQYF. V is TRBV19 and J is TRBJ2-7; TRBD1 agrees at 10 bases. From germline, CDR1 is LNHDA and CDR2 SQIVND (reference sequence). The CDR3 spans 15 residues. The J segment lost 1 base and the V segment lost 4 bases, leaving 4 bases of the junction unmatched.

This clonotype appeared a few times. The chain joins TRBV20-1 to TRBJ1-5; D possibly corresponds to TRBD1 (6 bases). This CDR3 comprises 12 residues. Germline CDR1 reads DFQATT; CDR2 reads SNEGSKA (reference sequence). Deletions cut 6 bases from V and 6 bases from J, with 12 bases between. This chain's CDR3 is CSAGTGTQPQHF. The CDR3 DNA reads as TGCAGTGCAGGTACAGGGACTCAGCCCCAGCATTTT.

The table lists this clonotype with a few counts. This chain links TRBV2 with TRBJ2-1; D perhaps matches TRBD2 (5 bases). Per the germline V gene, CDR1 is SNHLY and CDR2 is FYNNEI. This CDR3 has 12 residues. Trimming took off 4 bases at V and 15 bases at J, with 16 bases between the two ends. This chain's CDR3 is CASSVERTELFF. CDR3 DNA sequence: TGTGCCAGCAGTGTAGAGCGGACCGAGTTGTTCTTC.

This clonotype was counted ten times or more. The CDR3 coding sequence is TGTGCCAGCAGCGCTCTTCTCGGGGAGCTGTTTTTT. Protein product: CASSALLGELFF. The rearrangement links TRBV5-6 to TRBJ2-2; D call uncertain. Trimming left V 4 bases short and J 7 bases short, with 8 bases between. CDR1 SGHDT and CDR2 YYEEEE come from the germline V gene. The CDR3 spans 12 residues. Full variable domain (missing parts from reference TRBV5-6 and TRBJ2-2): DAGVTQSPTHLIKTRGQQVTLRCSPKSGHDTVSWYQQALGQGPQFIFQYYEEEERQRGNFPDRFSGHQFPNYSSELNVNALLLGDSALYLCASSALLGELFFGEGSRLTVL.

This clonotype occurred a few times. This chain connects TRBV12-3 or TRBV12-4 to TRBJ2-7, with D perhaps given as TRBD1 or TRBD2 (7 bases each). The end of the DNA aligns better with TRBJ2-5, so the J call may be wrong. The length of the CDR3 is 16 residues. In DNA form, the CDR3 reads TGTGCCAGCCACGGGGGGAGCCGGGACAGTCAAGAGACCCAGTACTTC. Amino acids: CASHGGSRDSQETQYF.